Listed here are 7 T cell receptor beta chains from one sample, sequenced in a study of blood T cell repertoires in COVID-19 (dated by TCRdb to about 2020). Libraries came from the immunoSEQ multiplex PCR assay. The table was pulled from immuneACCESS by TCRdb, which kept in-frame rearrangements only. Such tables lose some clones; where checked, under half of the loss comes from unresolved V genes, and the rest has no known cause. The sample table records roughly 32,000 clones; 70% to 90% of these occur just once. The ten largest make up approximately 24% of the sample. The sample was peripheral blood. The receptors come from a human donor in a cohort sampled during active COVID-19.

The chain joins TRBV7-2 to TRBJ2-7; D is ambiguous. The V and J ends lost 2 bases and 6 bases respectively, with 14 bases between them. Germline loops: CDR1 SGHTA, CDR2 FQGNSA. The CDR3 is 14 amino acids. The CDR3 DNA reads TGTGCCAGCAGCTTATTTGGGCGAACAGCCGAGCAGTACTTC. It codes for CASSLFGRTAEQYF. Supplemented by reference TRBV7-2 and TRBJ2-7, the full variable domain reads GAGVSQSPSNKVTEKGKDVELRCDPISGHTALYWYRQSLGQGLEFLIYFQGNSAPDKSGLPSDRFSAERTGGSVSTLTIQRTQQEDSAVYLCASSLFGRTAEQYFGPGTRLTVT.

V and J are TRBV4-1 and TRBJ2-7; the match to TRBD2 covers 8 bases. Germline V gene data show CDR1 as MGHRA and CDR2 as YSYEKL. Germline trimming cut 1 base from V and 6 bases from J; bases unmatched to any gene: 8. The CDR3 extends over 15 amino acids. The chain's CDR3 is CASSQGISGGSEQYF. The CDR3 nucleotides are TGCGCCAGCAGCCAAGGGATAAGCGGGGGTAGCGAGCAGTACTTC.

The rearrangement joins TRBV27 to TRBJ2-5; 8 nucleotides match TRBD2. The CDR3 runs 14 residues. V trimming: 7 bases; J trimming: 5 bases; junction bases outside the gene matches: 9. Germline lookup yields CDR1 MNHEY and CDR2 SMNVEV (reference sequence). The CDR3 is CASISVRGGETQYF. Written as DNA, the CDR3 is TGTGCCAGCATCTCAGTCCGGGGGGGGGAGACCCAGTACTTC.

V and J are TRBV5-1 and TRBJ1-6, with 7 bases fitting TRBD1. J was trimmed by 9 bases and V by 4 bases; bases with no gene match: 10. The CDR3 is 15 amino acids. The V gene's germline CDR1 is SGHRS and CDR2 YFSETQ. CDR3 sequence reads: CASSKETGSVSPLHF. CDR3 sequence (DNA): TGCGCCAGCAGCAAGGAGACAGGGTCGGTTTCACCCCTCCACTTT. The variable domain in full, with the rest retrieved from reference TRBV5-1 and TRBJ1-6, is KAGVTQTPRYLIKTRGQQVTLSCSPISGHRSVSWYQQTPGQGLQFLFEYFSETQRNKGNFPGRFSGRQFSNSRSEMNVSTLELGDSALYLCASSKETGSVSPLHFGNGTRLTVT.

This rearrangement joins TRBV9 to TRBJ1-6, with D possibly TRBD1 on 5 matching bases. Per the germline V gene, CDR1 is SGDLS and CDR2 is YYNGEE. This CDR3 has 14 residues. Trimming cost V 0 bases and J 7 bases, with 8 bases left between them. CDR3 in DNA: TGTGCCAGCAGCGTAGGGGGCTCCAATTCACCCCTCCACTTT. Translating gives CASSVGGSNSPLHF.

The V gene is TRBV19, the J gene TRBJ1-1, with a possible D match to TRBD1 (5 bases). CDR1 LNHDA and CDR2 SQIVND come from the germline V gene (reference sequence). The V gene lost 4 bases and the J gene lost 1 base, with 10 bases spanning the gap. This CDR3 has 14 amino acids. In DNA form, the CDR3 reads TGTGCCAGTAGTAACTCCGACAGGAACACTGAAGCTTTCTTT. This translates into CASSNSDRNTEAFF.

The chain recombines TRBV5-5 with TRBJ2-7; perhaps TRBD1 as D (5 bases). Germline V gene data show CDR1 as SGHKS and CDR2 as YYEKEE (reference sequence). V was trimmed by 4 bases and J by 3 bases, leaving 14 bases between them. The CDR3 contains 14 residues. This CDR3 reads CASSPAGNRYEQYF. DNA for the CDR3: TGTGCCAGCAGCCCAGCAGGGAATCGCTACGAGCAGTACTTC.